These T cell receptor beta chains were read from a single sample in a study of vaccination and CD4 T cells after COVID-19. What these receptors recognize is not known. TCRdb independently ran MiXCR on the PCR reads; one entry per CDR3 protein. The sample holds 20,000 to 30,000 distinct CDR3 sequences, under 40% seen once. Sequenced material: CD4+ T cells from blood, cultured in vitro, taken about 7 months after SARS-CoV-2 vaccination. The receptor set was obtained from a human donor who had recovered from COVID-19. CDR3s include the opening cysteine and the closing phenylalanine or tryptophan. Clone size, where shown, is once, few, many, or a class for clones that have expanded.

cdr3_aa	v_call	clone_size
CASSFRQNYNQPQHF	TRBV19	.
CASRGGQDHEQFF	TRBV28	.
CSARGFTGELFF	TRBV20-1	few
CASSFFRSDEQYF	TRBV7-9	.
CSARDPGTQDTQYF	TRBV20-1	few
CSVVGAGVASYNEQFF	TRBV29-1	.
CATSRDWRAAINEQFF	TRBV15	.
CSASHSSDTGELFF	TRBV20-1	few
CSVDAQGRTEAFF	TRBV29-1	.
CATSRITGFGELFF	TRBV15	once
CASSVLTGNYGYTF	TRBV6-1	.
CSVVEVSYNEQFF	TRBV29-1	.
CSANFRRTNSPLHF	TRBV20-1	.
CASSSRQPQHF	TRBV28	.
CSARDSLNTEAFF	TRBV20-1	.
CSARAVGGSPLHF	TRBV20-1	medium-sized
CSAAVLLQGRNTEAFF	TRBV20-1	.
CSADNANTGELFF	TRBV20-1	.
CASIKVVGSLFF	TRBV7-9	.
CASSAYRGNTEAFF	TRBV7-6	few